Below are 14 T cell receptor beta chains sequenced from a single sample in a study of blood T cell repertoires in COVID-19. Method: immunoSEQ multiplex PCR; TCRdb's copy keeps in-frame clones and lacks some. The sample has some 210,000 clones, 84% seen once. Sequencing used peripheral blood. All receptors come from a woman between 65 and 79 years old with active or convalescent COVID-19.

Here the CDR3 DNA reads TGTGCCAGCAGCGTTAGCGGGACCAACACAGATACGCAGTATTTT. The encoded protein is CASSVSGTNTDTQYF. The genes are TRBV9 and TRBJ2-3; 8 bases fit TRBD2. V was clipped by 2 bases and J by 2 bases; unmatched bases: 4. This CDR3 is 15 amino acids long. Per germline, CDR1 SGDLS and CDR2 YYNGEE.

The chain carries TRBV18 and TRBJ2-5, with D perhaps TRBD1 (6 bases). V was trimmed by 3 bases and J by 2 bases, leaving 10 bases between them. Germline loops: CDR1 KGHSH, CDR2 LQKENI. The CDR3 is made up of 14 amino acids. The CDR3 DNA reads TGTGCCAGCTCACCTACAGGGTGGCAAGAGACCCAGTACTTC. Protein sequence: CASSPTGWQETQYF.

This chain connects TRBV5-4 to TRBJ2-6, with TRBD1 identical over 10 bases. Germline V CDR1 and CDR2: SGHNT, YYREEE (reference sequence). The CDR3 covers 19 residues. Unmatched junction bases numbered 10, after V lost 4 bases and J lost 0 bases. CDR3 sequence: CASSQKVRTGGSGANVLTF. In DNA form, the CDR3 reads TGTGCCAGCAGCCAGAAGGTGAGGACAGGGGGCTCTGGGGCCAACGTCCTGACTTTC.

This sequence joins TRBV4-2 and TRBJ2-2; 9 nucleotides align to TRBD2. Germline CDR1 reads LGHNA; CDR2 reads YNFKEQ. Trimming at V came to 1 base and at J to 4 bases, leaving 4 bases not matched to a gene. The CDR3 extends over 16 amino acids. The CDR3 reads CASSQAGTSRTGELFF. The CDR3 DNA is TGTGCCAGCAGCCAAGCCGGGACTAGCCGCACCGGGGAGCTGTTTTTT.

The chain couples TRBV6-2 or TRBV6-3 to TRBJ2-7, with TRBD1 matching 7 bases. The V segment lost 3 bases and the J segment 9 bases; nucleotides outside the gene matches: 17. The CDR3 totals 16 residues. From germline, CDR1 is MNHEY and CDR2 SVGEGT. The CDR3 region has the DNA TGTGCCAGCAGTTATCGAGGGGACAGCCATTCAAAGGGGCAGTACTTC. Translated, it gives CASSYRGDSHSKGQYF.

V and J are TRBV5-1 and TRBJ2-1; TRBD2 might be the D (7 bases). The CDR3 runs to 15 residues. Between the trimmed V and J ends, which lost 0 bases and 4 bases, there was a span of 11 bases. CDR1 SGHRS and CDR2 YFSETQ come from the germline V gene. The CDR3 DNA is TGCGCCAGCAGCTTGGCCGGGGGGACATACAATGAGCAGTTCTTC. Its protein is CASSLAGGTYNEQFF. The variable domain in full, completed from reference TRBV5-1 and TRBJ2-1, reads KAGVTQTPRYLIKTRGQQVTLSCSPISGHRSVSWYQQTPGQGLQFLFEYFSETQRNKGNFPGRFSGRQFSNSRSEMNVSTLELGDSALYLCASSLAGGTYNEQFFGPGTRLTVL.

The chain employs TRBV19 and TRBJ2-7, with D possibly TRBD2 on 6 matching bases. V lost 3 bases to trimming and J lost 6 bases, with 18 bases between them. Germline V gene lookup returns CDR1 LNHDA and CDR2 SQIVND (reference sequence). This CDR3 is 15 amino acids long. The CDR3 DNA reads as TGTGCCAGTAGTATCGGCGGGGCCCAATTAACCGAGCAGTACTTC. Amino acids: CASSIGGAQLTEQYF.

CDR3 sequence: CASSALLGSEQFF. The CDR3 bases are TGTGCCAGCAGTGCGCTACTAGGATCGGAGCAGTTCTTC. This chain connects TRBV12-3 or TRBV12-4 to TRBJ2-1; the D gene is possibly TRBD2 (5 bases). V was pared by 5 bases and J by 10 bases, with 15 bases between. This CDR3 has 13 residues.

The chain is built from TRBV4-2 and TRBJ1-1, with a weak D call TRBD1 (5 bases). The V end lost 4 bases, the J end lost 3 bases, and 15 bases lay between the germline ends. This CDR3 region has 15 residues. Germline V lookup: CDR1 LGHNA, CDR2 YNFKEQ. The CDR3 loop is CASSRSSGGDTEAFF. In nucleotides, the CDR3 is TGTGCCAGCAGCCGATCAAGCGGGGGAGACACTGAAGCTTTCTTT.

This chain links TRBV30 with TRBJ1-2; tentative D call: TRBD1 (5 bases). The CDR3 is 13 amino acids. The ends were cut back, 5 bases at V and 4 bases at J, with 14 bases in the middle. The germline V gene has CDR1 GTSNPN and CDR2 SVGIG (reference sequence). The CDR3 loop is CAWQGGARYGYTF. In nucleotides, the CDR3 is TGTGCCTGGCAGGGAGGGGCTCGCTATGGCTACACCTTC.

There are many counts of this clone. The chain's CDR3 is CATNQGSDYGYTF. DNA of the CDR3: TGTGCCACAAATCAGGGATCGGACTATGGCTACACCTTC. The rearrangement links TRBV30 to TRBJ1-2; the D gene is possibly TRBD1 (5 bases). Germline V gives CDR1 GTSNPN, CDR2 SVGIG (reference sequence). This CDR3 contains 13 residues. The ends were cut back, 8 bases at V and 3 bases at J, with 16 bases in the middle.

This clone was seen more than once but under ten times. The V gene is TRBV7-9, the J gene TRBJ1-2, with unresolved D. This CDR3 region has 14 residues. Germline CDR1 SEHNR, CDR2 FQNEAQ (reference sequence). Trimming shortened V by 1 base and J by 7 bases, and 13 bases separated the two germline ends. Here the CDR3 DNA reads TGTGCCAGCAGCTTAGAGCCAGTCGGGTCTGGCTACACCTTC. As protein: CASSLEPVGSGYTF.

The J gene is TRBJ2-7, the V gene TRBV4-2, with D perhaps TRBD1 (6 bases). Trimming cost V 0 bases and J 1 base, with 13 bases left between them. This CDR3 spans 16 amino acids. The germline V gene encodes CDR1 LGHNA and CDR2 YNFKEQ. CDR3 in DNA: TGTGCCAGCAGCCAAGAAAGGGGGACAAAGTCCTACGAGCAGTACTTC. Translated: CASSQERGTKSYEQYF.

V gene TRBV18 combines with J gene TRBJ1-4, with 9 positions matching TRBD1. The CDR3 is 15 amino acids. Looked up from germline, CDR1 is KGHSH and CDR2 is LQKENI. The trim removed 5 bases at V and 7 bases at J, leaving 8 bases unmatched. CDR3 residues: CASSSRTGEGEKLFF. CDR3 bases: TGTGCCAGCTCATCTCGGACAGGGGAGGGTGAAAAACTGTTTTTT.